This note documents a single T cell receptor (beta chain) sequence. Its antigen is not identified. Per germline, CDR1 SGHNT and CDR2 YYREEE (reference sequence). Deletions cut 2 bases from V and 3 bases from J, with 15 bases between. The CDR3 totals 16 residues. It was the 120-subject validation cohort, separate from the roughly 700-subject first cohort, to which the donors belonged. This specimen comes from a study of cytomegalovirus exposure and HLA in healthy donors. Study-level points and caveats: The classifier was said to identify cytomegalovirus status with high specificity and sensitivity. Cytomegalovirus-associated status was assigned to roughly 160 TCR beta chains.

The protocol was immunoSEQ multiplex PCR, while the TCRdb copy is restricted to in-frame clones and leaves out a portion. The top ten clones hold about 3% of a sample with under 200,000 clones, about 90% of them seen once. The chain links TRBV5-4 to TRBJ2-4, with a possible D match to TRBD1 (6 bases). Sequenced material: PBMCs. This receptor was obtained from a woman under 30 in good health and CMV-seropositive. In DNA, the CDR3 is TGTGCCAGCAGCTTAACAGGGTGGGACGGCAAAAACATTCAGTACTTC. Its translation is CASSLTGWDGKNIQYF.